The 26 T cell receptor beta chains below were found in one sample sequenced in a study of graft-versus-host responses after intestinal transplantation. Assay used: immunoSEQ multiplex PCR; TCRdb lists only in-frame clones, some missing. Altogether approximately 70,000 clones are present, 84% being singletons, with the ten largest covering less than 0.45%. Antigens for these TCRs are unknown. Sample: unstimulated CD4+ T cells sorted from spleen or lymph node cells, taken before transplant. The receptors derive from a human donor who was the organ donor for an intestinal transplant.

The chain uses TRBV7-3 and TRBJ2-2; 9 bases map to TRBD2. V lost 4 bases, J lost 2 bases, and 5 bases stayed unmatched. Germline CDR1 is SGHTA and CDR2 is FQGTGA. The CDR3 loop spans 16 amino acids. This CDR3 is CASSSSGGTNTGELFF. In DNA form, the CDR3 reads TGTGCCAGCAGCTCGAGCGGGGGGACAAACACCGGGGAGCTGTTTTTT.

The genes are TRBV5-8 and TRBJ1-6; D might be TRBD1 (6 bases). The CDR3 has 15 residues. CDR1 and CDR2 from the germline V gene are SGHTS and YDEGEE. V was clipped by 4 bases and J by 6 bases, with 14 bases between them. CDR3 sequence reads: CASSPLGRGNSPLHF. The CDR3 DNA sequence: TGTGCCAGCAGCCCGCTGGGCAGGGGTAATTCACCCCTCCACTTT.

The CDR3 DNA is TGTGCCAGCGCGATACCCGGGGGGGTCGGGGAGCTGTTTTTT. Translated: CASAIPGGVGELFF. The chain uses TRBV27 and TRBJ2-2; 8 bases line up with TRBD2. Germline V gives CDR1 MNHEY, CDR2 SMNVEV (reference sequence). V shed 8 bases, J shed 7 bases, and the junction held 9 bases outside the gene matches. The CDR3 runs 14 residues.

The CDR3 region has the DNA TGCGCCAGCAGCTTCCTTTTAGCGGGGAACCAAGAGACCCAGTACTTC. It translates to CASSFLLAGNQETQYF. The chain combines TRBV5-1 with TRBJ2-5; 8 bases are shared with TRBD2. The germline CDR1 and CDR2 sequences are SGHRS and YFSETQ. This CDR3 is 16 amino acids long. The V segment lost 2 bases and the J segment 0 bases; nucleotides outside the gene matches: 6.

The chain has TRBV7-9 and TRBJ2-1, with 7 bases identical to TRBD2. Germline loops: CDR1 SEHNR, CDR2 FQNEAQ (reference sequence). V lost 4 bases and J lost 4; bases outside the gene matches: 4. The CDR3 runs 14 residues. Written as DNA, the CDR3 is TGTGCCAGCAGCTCACCGGGGGGTTACAATGAGCAGTTCTTC. Protein product: CASSSPGGYNEQFF.

This chain connects TRBV19 to TRBJ1-6; the D is unclear. Germline V gene sequence: CDR1 LNHDA, CDR2 SQIVND (reference sequence). This CDR3 contains 16 residues. The ends were cut back, 3 bases at V and 8 bases at J, with 17 bases in the middle. In nucleotides, the CDR3 is TGTGCCAGTAGTATGACCCCGGGATCCCAGGATTCACCCCTCCACTTT. This sequence encodes CASSMTPGSQDSPLHF.

The chain links TRBV7-9 to TRBJ1-6; 8 bases line up with TRBD1. The V and J ends lost 5 bases and 6 bases, in that order; junction bases with no gene match: 6. The CDR3 spans 15 residues. Germline V gene sequence: CDR1 SEHNR, CDR2 FQNEAQ (reference sequence). CDR3 bases: TGTGCCAGCAGCGGTTTGACAGGGGTTAATTCACCCCTCCACTTT. Translating gives CASSGLTGVNSPLHF.

CDR3 in amino acids: CASSLAGENSPLHF. The CDR3 nucleotides read TGTGCCAGCAGCTTAGCCGGGGAGAATTCACCCCTCCACTTT. The rearrangement joins TRBV7-9 to TRBJ1-6; D unresolved. Germline assignment: CDR1 SEHNR and CDR2 FQNEAQ (reference sequence). Trimming removed 0 bases from V and 7 bases from J, with 7 bases in between. This CDR3 region has 14 residues.

This chain connects TRBV6-1 to TRBJ1-6; the match to TRBD1 covers 8 bases. CDR1 is MNHNS, CDR2 SASEGT, per germline. The CDR3 has 14 residues. Unmatched junction bases numbered 4, after V lost 6 bases and J lost 6 bases. CDR3 sequence reads: CASSLQGGNSPLHF. CDR3 DNA: TGTGCCAGCAGCCTACAGGGGGGTAATTCACCCCTCCACTTT.

This rearrangement joins TRBV12-5 to TRBJ2-5; TRBD2 is a possible D gene (5 bases). V was pared by 9 bases and J by 2 bases, with 10 bases between. Germline V gene sequence: CDR1 LGHNT, CDR2 FRNRAP. The CDR3 loop spans 12 amino acids. CDR3 sequence reads: CASSGVQETQYF. The DNA of the CDR3 is TGTGCTAGCTCCGGGGTTCAAGAGACCCAGTACTTC.

Notes on this clone: The junction departs from germline at one end; a sequencing error may be responsible. CDR3: CASSLGSGVAGELFF. CDR3 DNA: TGTGCTAGCAGCTTAGGCTCCGGAGTCGCCGGGGAGCTGTTTTTT. The chain recombines TRBV7-7 with TRBJ2-2, with unresolved D. Germline assignment: CDR1 SSHAT and CDR2 FNYEAQ (reference sequence). CDR3 length: 15 amino acids.

The rearrangement joins TRBV2 to TRBJ2-3, with 8 bases matching TRBD2. The CDR3 length is 14 residues. Trimming at V came to 7 bases and at J to 6 bases, leaving 9 bases not matched to a gene. Germline V gene lookup returns CDR1 SNHLY and CDR2 FYNNEI. The CDR3 here is CASNYGGAKDTQYF. The CDR3 coding sequence is TGTGCCAGCAATTACGGGGGGGCGAAGGATACGCAGTATTTT.

CDR3 sequence (DNA): TGTGCCAGCAGTTTCGTTCCCGGGGGAGGCTCATGGGAGCAGTTCTTC. It specifies CASSFVPGGGSWEQFF. The rearrangement uses TRBV28 and TRBJ2-1, with D possibly being TRBD2 (6 bases). CDR1 and CDR2 from the germline V gene are MDHEN and SYDVKM. The length of the CDR3 is 16 residues. V lost 3 bases and J lost 10, with 22 bases in between.

The chain recombines TRBV19 with TRBJ1-5; 9 bases are a match to TRBD1. Germline-derived CDR1 and CDR2 are LNHDA and SQIVND (reference sequence). With 4 bases clipped from V and 0 bases from J, the junction kept 10 bases outside the gene matches. CDR3 length equals 18 residues. The CDR3 DNA reads TGTGCCAGTAGTACAAATACAGGGGGCGTTTATAGCAATCAGCCCCAGCATTTT. Its translation is CASSTNTGGVYSNQPQHF.

This rearrangement joins TRBV19 to TRBJ1-2, with D maybe TRBD1 (5 bases). Trimming removed 2 bases at V and 2 bases at J, with 12 bases between. This CDR3 has 15 amino acids. Germline V gene lookup returns CDR1 LNHDA and CDR2 SQIVND (reference sequence). The CDR3 nucleotides are TGTGCCAGTAGTATAACCCCGGCAGGGAACTATGGCTACACCTTC. Its protein product is CASSITPAGNYGYTF. The variable domain in full, with the rest retrieved from reference TRBV19 and TRBJ1-2, is DGGITQSPKYLFRKEGQNVTLSCEQNLNHDAMYWYRQDPGQGLRLIYYSQIVNDFQKGDIAEGYSVSREKKESFPLTVTSAQKNPTAFYLCASSITPAGNYGYTFGSGTRLTVV.

This clone was seen a handful of times. The V and J genes are TRBV7-3 and TRBJ2-3; 7 nucleotides align to TRBD1. The CDR3 loop spans 15 amino acids. Germline trimming cut 3 bases from V and 5 bases from J; bases unmatched to any gene: 8. Germline V gene sequence: CDR1 SGHTA, CDR2 FQGTGA. CDR3 protein: CASSFGAGGLDTQYF. CDR3 bases: TGTGCCAGCAGCTTTGGCGCAGGGGGATTAGATACGCAGTATTTT.

The chain uses TRBV5-1 and TRBJ1-2; D uncertain. Trimming took off 5 bases at V and 5 bases at J, with 10 bases between the two ends. The CDR3 has 12 residues. Germline V gives CDR1 SGHRS, CDR2 YFSETQ. The DNA for the CDR3 is TGCGCCAGCAGGGAGATTGGATATGGCTACACCTTC. It is translated as CASREIGYGYTF. The full variable domain, with the rest looked up from reference TRBV5-1 and TRBJ1-2, is KAGVTQTPRYLIKTRGQQVTLSCSPISGHRSVSWYQQTPGQGLQFLFEYFSETQRNKGNFPGRFSGRQFSNSRSEMNVSTLELGDSALYLCASREIGYGYTFGSGTRLTVV.

This clone was found once. The chain joins TRBV2 to TRBJ1-5, with 8 positions matching TRBD1. The CDR3 contains 14 residues. V was clipped by 4 bases and J by 4 bases; unmatched bases: 3. The germline CDR1 and CDR2 sequences are SNHLY and FYNNEI. DNA of the CDR3: TGTGCCAGCAGTGGACAGGGGAATAATCAGCCCCAGCATTTT. It encodes CASSGQGNNQPQHF.

J is TRBJ1-2 and V is TRBV18; D is possibly TRBD1 (5 bases). The germline V and J ends were trimmed by 2 bases and 5 bases, with 12 bases remaining between them. The CDR3 is made up of 14 amino acids. Per germline, CDR1 KGHSH and CDR2 LQKENI. The CDR3 reads CASSPSTENYGYTF. The DNA of the CDR3 is TGTGCCAGCTCACCATCGACAGAGAATTATGGCTACACCTTC.

The chain joins TRBV7-2 to TRBJ1-2; D unresolved. V was cut by 2 bases and J by 7 bases, with 8 bases left in between. The length of the CDR3 is 12 residues. In germline, CDR1 is SGHTA, CDR2 FQGNSA. The CDR3 sequence: CASSLSGSGYTF. The DNA for the CDR3 is TGTGCCAGCAGCTTATCAGGAAGTGGCTACACCTTC.

This chain connects TRBV30 to TRBJ1-1; D unresolved. The CDR3 contains 13 residues. V lost 3 bases, J lost 6 bases, and 14 bases lay in between. Germline CDR1 and CDR2: GTSNPN and SVGIG (reference sequence). CDR3 residues: CAWSVVGRAEAFF. The DNA for the CDR3 is TGTGCCTGGAGCGTCGTCGGGAGGGCTGAAGCTTTCTTT. Looking up the rest from reference TRBV30 and TRBJ1-1 gives the full variable domain: SQTIHQWPATLVQPVGSPLSLECTVEGTSNPNLYWYRQAAGRGLQLLFYSVGIGQISSEVPQNLSASRPQDRQFILSSKKLLLSDSGFYLCAWSVVGRAEAFFGQGTRLTVV.

The chain joins TRBV5-5 to TRBJ1-2, with a possible D match to TRBD1 (5 bases). Trimming took off 2 bases at V and 4 bases at J, with 9 bases between the two ends. Per germline, CDR1 SGHKS and CDR2 YYEKEE (reference sequence). This CDR3 spans 13 amino acids. The DNA for the CDR3 is TGTGCCAGCAGCTTCTTGGGGGGCTATGGCTACACCTTC. It is translated as CASSFLGGYGYTF.

This chain uses TRBV5-6 with TRBJ1-2; TRBD1 aligns across 10 bases. CDR3 length equals 16 residues. Germline V gives CDR1 SGHDT, CDR2 YYEEEE. The ends lost 0 bases at V and 3 bases at J; junction bases unmatched: 5. The CDR3 sequence is CASSLAGTGAHYGYTF. The CDR3 DNA is TGTGCCAGCAGCTTGGCCGGGACAGGGGCCCACTATGGCTACACCTTC.

This clone was observed a few times. The J gene is TRBJ2-1, the V gene TRBV6-6, with 12 bases matching TRBD2. CDR1 is MNHNY, CDR2 SVGAGI, per germline (reference sequence). V dropped 4 bases and J dropped 6; count of bases not matched to a gene: 1. CDR3 length: 14 amino acids. CDR3 DNA sequence: TGTGCCAGCAGTTCTAGCGGGGGGGCCAATGAGCAGTTCTTC. Translating it yields CASSSSGGANEQFF.

This chain uses TRBV2 with TRBJ1-1; the D is unclear. The CDR3 sequence is 11 residues long. The germline V gene has CDR1 SNHLY and CDR2 FYNNEI. The V end was cut by 8 bases, the J end by 8 bases, with 12 bases between. Here the CDR3 DNA reads TGTGCCAGCTATGCCTGGAGCGAAGCTTTCTTT. Translated: CASYAWSEAFF.

V and J are TRBV5-4 and TRBJ2-7; possible D gene TRBD1, 6 bases. Germline loops: CDR1 SGHNT, CDR2 YYREEE (reference sequence). The CDR3 extends over 15 amino acids. Trimming shortened V by 0 bases and J by 3 bases, and 13 bases separated the two germline ends. The CDR3 loop is CASSLGSGQIYEQYV. CDR3 nucleotide sequence: TGTGCCAGCAGCTTGGGCTCCGGACAGATCTACGAGCAGTACGTC.